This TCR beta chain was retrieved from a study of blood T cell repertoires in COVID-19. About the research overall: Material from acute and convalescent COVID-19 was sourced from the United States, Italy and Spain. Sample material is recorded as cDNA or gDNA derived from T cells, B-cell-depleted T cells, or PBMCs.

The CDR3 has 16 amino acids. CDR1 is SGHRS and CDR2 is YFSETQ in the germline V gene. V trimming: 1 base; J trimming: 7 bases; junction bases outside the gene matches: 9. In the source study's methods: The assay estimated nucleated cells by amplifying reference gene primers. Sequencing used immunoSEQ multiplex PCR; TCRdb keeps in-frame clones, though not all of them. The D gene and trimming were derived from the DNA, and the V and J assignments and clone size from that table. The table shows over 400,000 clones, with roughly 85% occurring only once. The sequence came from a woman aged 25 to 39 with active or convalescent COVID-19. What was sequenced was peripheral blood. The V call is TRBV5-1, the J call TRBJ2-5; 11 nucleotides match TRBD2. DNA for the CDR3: TGCGCCAGCAGCTTGCCTAGCGGGGGGCTTGAGGGGACCCAGTACTTC. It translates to CASSLPSGGLEGTQYF.